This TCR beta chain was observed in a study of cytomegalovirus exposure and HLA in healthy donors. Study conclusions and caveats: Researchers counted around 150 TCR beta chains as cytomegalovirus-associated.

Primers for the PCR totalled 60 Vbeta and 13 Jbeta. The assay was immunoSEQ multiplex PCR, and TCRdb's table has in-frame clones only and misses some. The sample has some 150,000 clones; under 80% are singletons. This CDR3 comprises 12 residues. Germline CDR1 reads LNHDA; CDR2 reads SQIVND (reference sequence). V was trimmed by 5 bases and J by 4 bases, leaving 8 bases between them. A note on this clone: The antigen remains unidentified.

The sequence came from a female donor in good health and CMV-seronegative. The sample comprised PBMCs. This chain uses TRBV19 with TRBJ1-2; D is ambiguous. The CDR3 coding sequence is TGTGCCAGTAGTGAGAACCTCTATGGCTACACCTTC. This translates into CASSENLYGYTF.